These 2 T cell receptor beta chains originate from one sample sequenced in a study of blood T cell repertoires in COVID-19. The data were produced by immunoSEQ multiplex PCR, yet TCRdb's version contains in-frame clones alone and is incomplete. The table has more than 110,000 clones, roughly four fifths seen once. The specimen was peripheral blood. The receptors were gathered from a human donor in a cohort sampled during active COVID-19.

The rearrangement links TRBV5-4 to TRBJ2-3; 8 nucleotides line up with TRBD2. The germline CDR1 and CDR2 sequences are SGHNT and YYREEE (reference sequence). V trimming: 0 bases; J trimming: 6 bases; junction bases outside the gene matches: 9. The CDR3 consists of 16 residues. The CDR3 spells CASSLGGLDPTDTQYF. DNA of the CDR3: TGTGCCAGCAGCTTGGGGGGACTAGACCCCACGGATACGCAGTATTTT.

V is TRBV9 and J is TRBJ1-4; D possibly corresponds to TRBD1 (5 bases). Trimming stripped 0 bases from V and 8 bases from J, with 14 bases between. From germline, CDR1 is SGDLS and CDR2 YYNGEE. The CDR3 loop spans 15 amino acids. The CDR3 region is CASSVEPGLGEKLFF. CDR3 in DNA: TGTGCCAGCAGCGTAGAGCCAGGGTTGGGAGAAAAACTGTTTTTT.